This TCR beta chain was captured by sequencing in a study of beta chain features in type 1 diabetes. Trimming pared 4 bases from V and 4 bases from J, leaving 15 bases between. The CDR3 length is 15 residues. Germline values: CDR1 SGHNT, CDR2 YYREEE (reference sequence). Expressed TCRB transcripts were sequenced after all isolated RNA was converted to cDNA. Data came from immunoSEQ multiplex PCR; TCRdb stores just in-frame clones and leaves some out. The data hold around 250,000 clones, with roughly 70% observed a single time. This clone was recorded a few times. This chain links TRBV5-4 with TRBJ2-4; no clear D. The specimen sequenced was naive CD4+ T cells from blood. The source is a man younger than 45 in good health. The CDR3 sequence: CASSKTSPGKNIQYF. CDR3 DNA sequence: TGTGCCAGCAGCAAAACTTCTCCCGGGAAAAACATTCAGTACTTC.